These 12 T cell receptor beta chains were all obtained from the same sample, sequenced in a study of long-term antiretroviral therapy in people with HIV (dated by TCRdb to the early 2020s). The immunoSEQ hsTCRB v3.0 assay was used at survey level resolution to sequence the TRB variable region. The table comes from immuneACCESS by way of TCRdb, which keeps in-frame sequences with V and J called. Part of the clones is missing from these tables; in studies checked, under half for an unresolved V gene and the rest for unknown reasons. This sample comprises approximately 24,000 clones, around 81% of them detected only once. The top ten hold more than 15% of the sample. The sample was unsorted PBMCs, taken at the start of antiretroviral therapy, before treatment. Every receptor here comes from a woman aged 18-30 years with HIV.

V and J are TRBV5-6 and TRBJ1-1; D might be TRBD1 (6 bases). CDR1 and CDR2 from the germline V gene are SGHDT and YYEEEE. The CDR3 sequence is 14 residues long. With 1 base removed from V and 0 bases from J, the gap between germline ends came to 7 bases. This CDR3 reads CASSLSGVNTEAFF. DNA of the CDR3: TGTGCCAGCAGCTTGTCAGGGGTGAACACTGAAGCTTTCTTT.

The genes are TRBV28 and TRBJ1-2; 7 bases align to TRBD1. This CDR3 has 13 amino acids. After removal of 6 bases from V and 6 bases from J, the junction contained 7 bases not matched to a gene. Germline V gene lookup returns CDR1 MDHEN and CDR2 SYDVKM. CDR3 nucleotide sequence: TGTGCCAGCAGACCGACAGGGATCCATGGCTACACCTTC. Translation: CASRPTGIHGYTF.

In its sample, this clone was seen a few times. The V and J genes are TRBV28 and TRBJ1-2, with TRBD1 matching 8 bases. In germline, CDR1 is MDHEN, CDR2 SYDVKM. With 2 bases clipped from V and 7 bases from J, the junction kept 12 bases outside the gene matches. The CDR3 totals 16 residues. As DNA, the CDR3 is TGTGCCAGCAGTTTAGGCCTGGGACAGGCGGAAAGTGGCTACACCTTC. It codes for CASSLGLGQAESGYTF.

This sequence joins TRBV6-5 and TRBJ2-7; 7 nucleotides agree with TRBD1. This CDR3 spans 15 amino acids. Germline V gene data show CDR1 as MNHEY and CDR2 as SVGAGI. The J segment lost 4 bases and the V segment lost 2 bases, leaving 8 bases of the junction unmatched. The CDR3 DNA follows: TGTGCCAGCAGTTACCGTGACAGGGCCCGTTACGAGCAGTACTTC. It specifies CASSYRDRARYEQYF.

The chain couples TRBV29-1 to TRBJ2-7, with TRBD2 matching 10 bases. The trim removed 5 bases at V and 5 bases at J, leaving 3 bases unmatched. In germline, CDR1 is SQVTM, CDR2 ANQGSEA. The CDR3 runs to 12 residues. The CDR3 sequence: CSVLAGVDEQYF. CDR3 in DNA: TGCAGCGTTCTAGCGGGAGTGGACGAGCAGTACTTC.

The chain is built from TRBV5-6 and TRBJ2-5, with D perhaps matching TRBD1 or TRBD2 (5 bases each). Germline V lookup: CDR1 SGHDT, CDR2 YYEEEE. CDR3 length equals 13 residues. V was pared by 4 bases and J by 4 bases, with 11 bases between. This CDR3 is CASSLRGGETQYF. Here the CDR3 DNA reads TGTGCCAGCAGCCTGCGTGGGGGAGAGACCCAGTACTTC.

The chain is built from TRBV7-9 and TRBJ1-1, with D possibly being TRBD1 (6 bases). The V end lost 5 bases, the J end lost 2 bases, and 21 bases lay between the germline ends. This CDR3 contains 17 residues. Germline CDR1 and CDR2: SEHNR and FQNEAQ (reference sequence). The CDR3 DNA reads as TGTGCCAGCAGCCGGCCTGGGGGGCCCGAGAACAACACTGAAGCTTTCTTT. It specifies CASSRPGGPENNTEAFF.

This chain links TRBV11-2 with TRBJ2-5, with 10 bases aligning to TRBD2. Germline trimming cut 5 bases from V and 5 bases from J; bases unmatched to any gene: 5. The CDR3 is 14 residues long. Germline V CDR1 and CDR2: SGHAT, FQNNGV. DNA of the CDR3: TGTGCCAGCAGCAAACTAGCGGGGCTGGAGACCCAGTACTTC. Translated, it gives CASSKLAGLETQYF.

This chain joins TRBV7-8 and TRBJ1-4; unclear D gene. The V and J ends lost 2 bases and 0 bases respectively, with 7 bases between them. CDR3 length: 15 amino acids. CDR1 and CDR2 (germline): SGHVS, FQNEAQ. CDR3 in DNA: TGTGCCAGCAGCTTACTTGCTTCAACTAATGAAAAACTGTTTTTT. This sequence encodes CASSLLASTNEKLFF. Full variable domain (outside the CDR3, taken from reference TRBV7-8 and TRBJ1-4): GAGVSQSPRYKVAKRGQDVALRCDPISGHVSLFWYQQALGQGPEFLTYFQNEAQLDKSGLPSDRFFAERPEGSVSTLKIQRTQQEDSAVYLCASSLLASTNEKLFFGSGTQLSVL.

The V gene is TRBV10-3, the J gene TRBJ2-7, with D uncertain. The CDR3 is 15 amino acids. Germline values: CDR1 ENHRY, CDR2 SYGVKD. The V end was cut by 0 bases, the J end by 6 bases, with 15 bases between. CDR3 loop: CAISESALRMVEQYF. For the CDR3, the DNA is TGTGCCATCAGTGAGTCGGCCCTTCGAATGGTCGAGCAGTACTTC.

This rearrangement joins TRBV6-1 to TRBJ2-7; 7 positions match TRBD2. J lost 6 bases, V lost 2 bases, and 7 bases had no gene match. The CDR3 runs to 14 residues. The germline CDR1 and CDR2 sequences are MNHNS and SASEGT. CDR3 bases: TGTGCCAGCAGTGAATGGGAGGGATCGGGCGAGCAGTACTTC. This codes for CASSEWEGSGEQYF.

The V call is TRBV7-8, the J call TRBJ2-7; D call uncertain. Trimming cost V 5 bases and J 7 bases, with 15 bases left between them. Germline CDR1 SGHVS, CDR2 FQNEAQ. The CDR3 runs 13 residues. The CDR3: CASSPMVAYEQYF. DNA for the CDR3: TGTGCCAGCAGCCCTATGGTCGCGTATGAGCAGTACTTC.